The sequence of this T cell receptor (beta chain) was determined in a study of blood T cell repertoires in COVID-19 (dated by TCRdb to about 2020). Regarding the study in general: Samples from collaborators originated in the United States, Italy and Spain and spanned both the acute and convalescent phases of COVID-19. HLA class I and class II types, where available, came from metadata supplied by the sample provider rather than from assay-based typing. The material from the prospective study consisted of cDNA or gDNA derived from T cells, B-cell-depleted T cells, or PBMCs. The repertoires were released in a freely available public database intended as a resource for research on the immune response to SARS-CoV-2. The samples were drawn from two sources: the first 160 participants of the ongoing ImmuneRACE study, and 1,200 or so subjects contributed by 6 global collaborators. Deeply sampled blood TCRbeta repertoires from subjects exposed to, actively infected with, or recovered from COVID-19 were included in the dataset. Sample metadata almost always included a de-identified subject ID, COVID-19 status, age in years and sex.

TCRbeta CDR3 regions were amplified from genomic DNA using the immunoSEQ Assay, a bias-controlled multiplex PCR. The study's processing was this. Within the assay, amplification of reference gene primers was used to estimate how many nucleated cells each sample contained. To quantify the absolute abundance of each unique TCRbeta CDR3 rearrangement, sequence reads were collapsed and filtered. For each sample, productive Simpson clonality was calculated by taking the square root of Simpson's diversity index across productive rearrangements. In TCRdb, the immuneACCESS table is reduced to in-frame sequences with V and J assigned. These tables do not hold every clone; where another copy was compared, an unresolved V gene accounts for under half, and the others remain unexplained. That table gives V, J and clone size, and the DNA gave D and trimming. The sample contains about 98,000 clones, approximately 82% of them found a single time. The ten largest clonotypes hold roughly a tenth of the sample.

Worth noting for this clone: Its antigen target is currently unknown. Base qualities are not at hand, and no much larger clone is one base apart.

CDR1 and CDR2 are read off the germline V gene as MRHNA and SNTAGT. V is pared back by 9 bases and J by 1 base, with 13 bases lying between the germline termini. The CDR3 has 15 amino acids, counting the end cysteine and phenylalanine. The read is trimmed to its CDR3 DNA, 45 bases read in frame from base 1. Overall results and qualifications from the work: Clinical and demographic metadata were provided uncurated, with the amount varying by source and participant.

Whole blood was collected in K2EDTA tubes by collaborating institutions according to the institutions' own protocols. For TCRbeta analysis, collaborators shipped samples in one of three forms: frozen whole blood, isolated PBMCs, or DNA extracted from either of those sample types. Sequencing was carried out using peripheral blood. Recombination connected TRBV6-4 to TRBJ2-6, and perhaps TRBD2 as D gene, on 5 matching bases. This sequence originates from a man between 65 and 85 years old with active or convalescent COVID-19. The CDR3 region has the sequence CARRVCGSGANVLTF. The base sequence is TGTGCCAGGCGGGTATGCGGGTCTGGGGCCAACGTCCTGACTTTC.